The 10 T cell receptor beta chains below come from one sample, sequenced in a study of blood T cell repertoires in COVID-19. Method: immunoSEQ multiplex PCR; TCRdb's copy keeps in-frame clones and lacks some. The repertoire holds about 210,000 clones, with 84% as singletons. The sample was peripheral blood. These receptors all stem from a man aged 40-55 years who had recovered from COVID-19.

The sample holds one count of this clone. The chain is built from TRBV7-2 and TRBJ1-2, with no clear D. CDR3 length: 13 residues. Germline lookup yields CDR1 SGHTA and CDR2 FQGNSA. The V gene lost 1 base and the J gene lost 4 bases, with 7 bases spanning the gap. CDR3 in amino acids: CASSLGFSYGYTF. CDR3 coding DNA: TGTGCCAGCAGCTTAGGATTTAGCTATGGCTACACCTTC.

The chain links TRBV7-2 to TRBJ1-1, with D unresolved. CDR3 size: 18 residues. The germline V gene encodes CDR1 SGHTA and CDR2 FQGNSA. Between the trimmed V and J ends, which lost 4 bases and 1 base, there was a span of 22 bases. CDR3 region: CASSSSRGLTLGNTEAFF. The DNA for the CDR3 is TGTGCCAGCAGCTCTTCCCGCGGGCTGACCCTGGGGAACACTGAAGCTTTCTTT.

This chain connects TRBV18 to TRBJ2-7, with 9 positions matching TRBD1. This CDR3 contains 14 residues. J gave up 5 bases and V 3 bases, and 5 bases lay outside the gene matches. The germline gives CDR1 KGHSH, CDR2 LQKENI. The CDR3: CASSPGQGFNEQYF. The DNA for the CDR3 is TGTGCCAGCTCACCGGGACAGGGTTTTAACGAGCAGTACTTC.

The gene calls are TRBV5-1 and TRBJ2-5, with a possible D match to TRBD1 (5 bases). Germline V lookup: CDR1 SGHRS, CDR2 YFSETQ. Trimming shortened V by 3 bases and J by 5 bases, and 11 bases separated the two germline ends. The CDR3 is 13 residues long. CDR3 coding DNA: TGCGCCAGCAGCTCCAGGGCAGCGGAGACCCAGTACTTC. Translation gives CASSSRAAETQYF.

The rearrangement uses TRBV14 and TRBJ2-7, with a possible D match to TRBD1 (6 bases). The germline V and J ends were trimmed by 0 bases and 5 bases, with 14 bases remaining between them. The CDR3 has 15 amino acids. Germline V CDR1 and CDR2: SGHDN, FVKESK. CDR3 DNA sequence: TGTGCCAGCAGCCAAGATCGCATCAGGGGCGACGAGCAGTACTTC. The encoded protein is CASSQDRIRGDEQYF.

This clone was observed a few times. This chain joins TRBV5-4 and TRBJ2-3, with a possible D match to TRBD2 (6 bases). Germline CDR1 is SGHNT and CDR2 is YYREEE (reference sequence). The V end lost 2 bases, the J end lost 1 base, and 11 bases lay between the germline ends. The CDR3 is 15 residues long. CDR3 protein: CASSFKGLGTDTQYF. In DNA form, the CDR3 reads TGTGCCAGCAGCTTTAAGGGACTGGGCACAGATACGCAGTATTTT.

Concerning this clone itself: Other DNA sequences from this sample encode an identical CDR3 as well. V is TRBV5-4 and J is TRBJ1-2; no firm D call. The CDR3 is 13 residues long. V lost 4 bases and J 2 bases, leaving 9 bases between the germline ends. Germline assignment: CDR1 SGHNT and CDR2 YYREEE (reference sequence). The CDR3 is CASSLDRNYGYTF. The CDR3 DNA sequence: TGTGCCAGCAGCCTGGATAGAAACTATGGCTACACCTTC.

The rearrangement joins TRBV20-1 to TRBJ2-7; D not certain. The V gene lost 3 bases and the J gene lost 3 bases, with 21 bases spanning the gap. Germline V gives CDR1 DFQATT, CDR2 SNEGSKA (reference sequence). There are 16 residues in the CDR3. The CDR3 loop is CSASFAHPGSNYEQYF. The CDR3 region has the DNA TGCAGTGCTAGTTTTGCCCATCCCGGTTCAAACTACGAGCAGTACTTC.

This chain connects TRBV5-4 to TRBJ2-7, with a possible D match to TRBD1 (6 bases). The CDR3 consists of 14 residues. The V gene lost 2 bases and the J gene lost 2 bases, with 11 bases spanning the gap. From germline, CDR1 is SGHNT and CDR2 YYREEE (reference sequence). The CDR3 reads CASSFNRDPYEQYF. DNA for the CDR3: TGTGCCAGCAGCTTCAACAGGGATCCCTACGAGCAGTACTTC.

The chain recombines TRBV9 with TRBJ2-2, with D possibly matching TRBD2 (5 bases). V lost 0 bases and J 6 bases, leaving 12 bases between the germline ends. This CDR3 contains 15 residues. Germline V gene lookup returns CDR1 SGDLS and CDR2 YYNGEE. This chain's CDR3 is CASSVGSGFAGELFF. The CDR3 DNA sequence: TGTGCCAGCAGCGTAGGTTCGGGATTTGCCGGGGAGCTGTTTTTT.